This entry lists 28 T cell receptor beta chains sequenced from one sample in a study of CD8 T cells in Susac syndrome. Random hexamers were used to reverse transcribe roughly 0.5 to 1 ug of RNA. TCRdb re-called the immunoSEQ multiplex PCR reads through MiXCR, storing one row per CDR3 protein. Counted here are approximately 180,000 distinct CDR3 sequences, 95% occurring once; the ten biggest clones make up approximately 0.088%. The sample consisted of CD4+ T cells from PBMCs. The receptors shown here come from a human donor with multiple sclerosis.

The CDR3 coding sequence is TGTGCCAGCCAACCCAATTCCCTCCAAGAGACCCAGTACTTC. Its translation is CASQPNSLQETQYF. The chain employs TRBV12-3 or TRBV12-4 and TRBJ2-5; no firm D call. V lost 8 bases to trimming and J lost 1 base, with 14 bases between them. CDR3 size: 14 residues.

This chain uses TRBV28 with TRBJ2-7; D is unresolved. Germline CDR1 MDHEN, CDR2 SYDVKM. V lost 5 bases and J 3 bases, leaving 14 bases between the germline ends. The CDR3 is made up of 14 amino acids. This CDR3 is CASSTYVPSYEQYF. The CDR3 bases are TGTGCCAGCAGTACTTACGTCCCCAGCTACGAGCAGTACTTC. Full variable domain (rest looked up from reference TRBV28 and TRBJ2-7): DVKVTQSSRYLVKRTGEKVFLECVQDMDHENMFWYRQDPGLGLRLIYFSYDVKMKEKGDIPEGYSVSREKKERFSLILESASTNQTSMYLCASSTYVPSYEQYFGPGTRLTVT.

In this sample, this clonotype turned up a few times. The chain is built from TRBV18 and TRBJ2-7; TRBD1 matches at 10 bases. The J segment lost 3 bases and the V segment lost 4 bases, leaving 3 bases of the junction unmatched. Per germline, CDR1 KGHSH and CDR2 LQKENI. The CDR3 runs to 14 residues. CDR3 protein: CASSRDRGGYEQYF. The CDR3 nucleotides read TGTGCCAGCTCACGGGACAGGGGTGGCTACGAGCAGTACTTC.

The chain uses TRBV7-9 and TRBJ1-1; D unresolved. The CDR3 length is 15 residues. From germline, CDR1 is SEHNR and CDR2 FQNEAQ (reference sequence). V was pared by 0 bases and J by 1 base, with 9 bases between. The CDR3 DNA reads as TGTGCCAGCAGCTTAGCAGGCAGACAGAACACTGAAGCTTTCTTT. It encodes CASSLAGRQNTEAFF.

This clonotype was recorded only once. The genes are TRBV12-3 or TRBV12-4 and TRBJ1-5, with TRBD1 identical over 7 bases. Trimming took 5 bases from V and 4 from J; bases not matched to a gene: 5. The CDR3 consists of 14 residues. The CDR3 region has the DNA TGTGCCAGCAGTCGGACAGGATCTAATCAGCCCCAGCATTTT. As protein: CASSRTGSNQPQHF.

The rearrangement joins TRBV28 to TRBJ2-5, with TRBD1 matching 9 bases. The CDR3 is 15 amino acids. Germline values: CDR1 MDHEN, CDR2 SYDVKM. V shed 5 bases, J shed 4 bases, and the junction held 8 bases outside the gene matches. This CDR3 reads CASSQQGAGRETQYF. The DNA of the CDR3 is TGTGCCAGCAGTCAACAGGGGGCGGGTAGAGAGACCCAGTACTTC.

The V gene is TRBV28, the J gene TRBJ1-2; D is uncertain. This CDR3 has 12 amino acids. CDR1 MDHEN and CDR2 SYDVKM come from the germline V gene. Trimming cost V 2 bases and J 4 bases, with 5 bases left between them. CDR3 region: CASSLHSYGYTF. The CDR3, as DNA: TGTGCCAGCAGTTTACACTCCTATGGCTACACCTTC.

This clonotype was seen only once. The rearrangement joins TRBV20-1 to TRBJ2-3; tentatively, D is TRBD1 (6 bases). Trimming left V 0 bases short and J 6 bases short, with 16 bases between. CDR1 and CDR2 (germline): DFQATT, SNEGSKA (reference sequence). This CDR3 contains 15 residues. CDR3 protein: CSARDPGRGGDTQYF. The CDR3 DNA follows: TGCAGTGCTAGAGATCCCGGCAGGGGTGGTGATACGCAGTATTTT.

The CDR3 here is CASRQGDIQYF. CDR3 bases: TGTGCCAGCAGACAGGGGGACATTCAGTACTTC. The chain has TRBV2 and TRBJ2-4, with TRBD1 matching over 8 bases. CDR1 is SNHLY and CDR2 is FYNNEI in the germline V gene. After removal of 6 bases from V and 8 bases from J, the junction contained 0 bases not matched to a gene. The CDR3 is 11 residues long.

This clonotype was detected once. V usage is TRBV6-2 or TRBV6-3 and J usage is TRBJ1-2; perhaps TRBD1 as D (6 bases). V was pared by 6 bases and J by 8 bases, with 22 bases between. The CDR3 is 15 residues long. CDR1 and CDR2 from the germline V gene are MNHEY and SVGEGT. The CDR3 loop is CASRPWSTGDRGYTF. CDR3 nucleotides: TGTGCCAGCAGACCTTGGTCGACAGGCGACCGAGGCTACACCTTC.

The chain joins TRBV2 to TRBJ2-3; TRBD2 is a possible D gene (6 bases). In germline, CDR1 is SNHLY, CDR2 FYNNEI. With 7 bases removed from V and 2 bases from J, the gap between germline ends came to 13 bases. The CDR3 length is 14 residues. CDR3 protein: CASKAGSSTDTQYF. CDR3 sequence (DNA): TGTGCCAGCAAGGCGGGGAGTTCCACAGATACGCAGTATTTT.

The chain uses TRBV3-1 and TRBJ1-6; D is undetermined. The V end lost 7 bases, the J end lost 7 bases, and 8 bases lay between the germline ends. The CDR3 sequence is 12 residues long. CDR1 is LGHDT and CDR2 is YNNKEL in the germline V gene (reference sequence). The CDR3 sequence is CASNRRNSPLHF. The CDR3, as DNA: TGTGCCAGCAACCGACGGAATTCACCCCTCCACTTT.

The rearrangement links TRBV20-1 to TRBJ1-6; no definite D call. V was trimmed by 1 base and J by 5 bases, leaving 9 bases between them. The CDR3 sequence is 14 residues long. The germline V gene encodes CDR1 DFQATT and CDR2 SNEGSKA (reference sequence). This chain's CDR3 is CSARVLGDNSPLHF. In DNA form, the CDR3 reads TGCAGTGCTAGAGTGCTGGGAGATAATTCACCCCTCCACTTT.

The V gene is TRBV7-2, the J gene TRBJ2-7; D possibly corresponds to TRBD2 (6 bases). Trimming shortened V by 7 bases and J by 4 bases, and 17 bases separated the two germline ends. This CDR3 spans 14 amino acids. The V gene's germline CDR1 is SGHTA and CDR2 FQGNSA. The DNA for the CDR3 is TGTGCCAGCACCCAAGTCGGCGGGGATTACGAGCAGTACTTC. This codes for CASTQVGGDYEQYF.

The chain carries TRBV12-3 or TRBV12-4 and TRBJ2-6, with 8 bases lining up with TRBD1. The CDR3 loop spans 15 amino acids. J lost 7 bases, V lost 5 bases, and 7 bases had no gene match. The CDR3 is CASSPTGQGANVLTF. CDR3 bases: TGTGCCAGCAGTCCCACCGGACAGGGCGCCAACGTCCTGACTTTC.

This chain links TRBV5-6 with TRBJ2-7; D is unresolved. The CDR3 sequence is 14 residues long. From germline, CDR1 is SGHDT and CDR2 YYEEEE. V was trimmed by 5 bases and J by 1 base, leaving 13 bases between them. The CDR3 nucleotides are TGTGCCAGCAGACATAGACGGATATCCTACGAGCAGTACTTC. This codes for CASRHRRISYEQYF.

The genes are TRBV20-1 and TRBJ2-1, with 12 bases fitting TRBD2. V trimming: 0 bases; J trimming: 12 bases; junction bases outside the gene matches: 9. This CDR3 comprises 15 residues. Germline V gene data show CDR1 as DFQATT and CDR2 as SNEGSKA (reference sequence). The CDR3, as DNA: TGCAGTGCTAGAGATTCAGCTAGCGGGGGGGACATGCAGTTCTTC. Its translation is CSARDSASGGDMQFF.

The V call is TRBV7-2, the J call TRBJ2-3, with D tentatively TRBD1 (6 bases). V lost 2 bases and J 4 bases, leaving 10 bases between the germline ends. The CDR3 totals 14 residues. Germline V gene sequence: CDR1 SGHTA, CDR2 FQGNSA. CDR3 bases: TGTGCCAGCAGCTTACGTCCAGGGGCAGATACGCAGTATTTT. Translating gives CASSLRPGADTQYF.

The V gene is TRBV28, the J gene TRBJ2-7; 9 bases fit TRBD1. The CDR3 length is 14 residues. Trimming removed 7 bases from V and 1 base from J; junction bases left unmatched: 5. From germline, CDR1 is MDHEN and CDR2 SYDVKM. CDR3 protein: CASTRDRGSYEQYF. The CDR3 DNA reads TGTGCCAGCACCAGAGACAGGGGGTCCTACGAGCAGTACTTC.

The J gene is TRBJ2-7, the V gene TRBV5-1; D gene ambiguous. The germline V gene encodes CDR1 SGHRS and CDR2 YFSETQ. CDR3 size: 14 residues. Deletions cut 0 bases from V and 0 bases from J, with 7 bases between. The CDR3 nucleotides read TGCGCCAGCAGCTTGGGACCGGACTCCTACGAGCAGTACTTC. Translated: CASSLGPDSYEQYF.

The rearrangement joins TRBV15 to TRBJ1-1; no clear D gene. The germline gives CDR1 LNHNV, CDR2 YYDKDF (reference sequence). The V end lost 6 bases, the J end lost 5 bases, and 10 bases lay between the germline ends. The CDR3 consists of 12 residues. The CDR3 spells CATREPGTEAFF. Written as DNA, the CDR3 is TGTGCCACCAGGGAACCGGGGACTGAAGCTTTCTTT.

For the CDR3, the DNA is TGTGCCAGCTCACCGAGTTACACCTACGAGCAGTACTTC. It translates to CASSPSYTYEQYF. The chain carries TRBV18 and TRBJ2-7; no definite D call. This CDR3 is 13 amino acids long. Germline CDR1 reads KGHSH; CDR2 reads LQKENI. V dropped 3 bases and J dropped 2 bases, with 8 bases sitting between them.

The chain is built from TRBV6-2 or TRBV6-3 and TRBJ1-5; D uncertain. V was trimmed by 9 bases and J by 6 bases, leaving 21 bases between them. Germline V CDR1 and CDR2: MNHEY, SVGEGT. This CDR3 contains 15 residues. For the CDR3, the DNA is TGTGCCAGTGCCCTGGGCCACGTAGCTGGTCAGCCCCAGCATTTT. Translating gives CASALGHVAGQPQHF.

The V and J genes are TRBV5-1 and TRBJ1-5; no clear D. Germline CDR1 and CDR2: SGHRS and YFSETQ. The CDR3 is 15 amino acids. Trimming stripped 0 bases from V and 0 bases from J, with 7 bases between. CDR3 residues: CASSLGTHSNQPQHF. The CDR3, as DNA: TGCGCCAGCAGCTTGGGCACACATAGCAATCAGCCCCAGCATTTT.

CDR3 region: CAAGRGAGELFF. The CDR3 DNA reads as TGTGCCGCCGGTCGCGGCGCCGGGGAGCTGTTTTTT. V is TRBV24-1 and J is TRBJ2-2, with D unresolved. The CDR3 contains 12 residues. CDR1 and CDR2 (germline): KGHDR, SFDVKD. V lost 12 bases and J lost 6, with 13 bases in between.

The V and J genes are TRBV20-1 and TRBJ1-2; 7 nucleotides agree with TRBD1. CDR1 is DFQATT, CDR2 SNEGSKA, per germline (reference sequence). With 0 bases clipped from V and 4 bases from J, the junction kept 8 bases outside the gene matches. The CDR3 spans 15 residues. The CDR3 loop is CSARDVTTGLYGYTF. The CDR3 nucleotides are TGCAGTGCTAGAGACGTCACGACAGGGCTCTATGGCTACACCTTC.

This chain connects TRBV11-2 to TRBJ2-3; D may be TRBD1 (6 bases). Trimming shortened V by 5 bases and J by 0 bases, and 12 bases separated the two germline ends. Germline CDR1 SGHAT, CDR2 FQNNGV. The CDR3 is made up of 15 amino acids. CDR3 residues: CASSLGTSSTDTQYF. The CDR3 DNA sequence: TGTGCCAGCAGCCTCGGGACATCTAGCACAGATACGCAGTATTTT.

This chain connects TRBV13 to TRBJ2-7; TRBD1 aligns across 12 bases. CDR1 PRHDT and CDR2 FYEKMQ come from the germline V gene (reference sequence). The CDR3 is 13 residues long. The junction had 5 bases not matched to a gene; V was cut back by 8 bases and J by 6 bases. This CDR3 reads CASAGTGGVEQYF. The CDR3 region has the DNA TGTGCCAGCGCCGGGACAGGGGGCGTCGAGCAGTACTTC.